This T cell receptor (beta chain) originates from a study of shared clonotypes between healthy human individuals. The V end lost 3 bases, the J end lost 0 bases, and 5 bases lay between the germline ends. Per the germline V gene, CDR1 is SNHLY and CDR2 is FYNNEI. The length of the CDR3 is 14 residues. Naive CD8 cells, CD45RO-negative and positively selected for CCR7, excluded terminally differentiated effector memory CD45RA+ cells. Some clones are missing from TCRdb's copy, which holds only in-frame ones; the method was immunoSEQ multiplex PCR. The sample has about 550,000 clones, just under 97% seen once.

Sequenced sample: naive CD8+ T cells sorted from blood. This sequence originates from a woman aged 25-40 years in good health. The chain has TRBV2 and TRBJ1-4, with D uncertain. The CDR3 DNA reads as TGTGCCAGCAGTGAGATGGCAACTAATGAAAAACTGTTTTTT. Translation: CASSEMATNEKLFF.